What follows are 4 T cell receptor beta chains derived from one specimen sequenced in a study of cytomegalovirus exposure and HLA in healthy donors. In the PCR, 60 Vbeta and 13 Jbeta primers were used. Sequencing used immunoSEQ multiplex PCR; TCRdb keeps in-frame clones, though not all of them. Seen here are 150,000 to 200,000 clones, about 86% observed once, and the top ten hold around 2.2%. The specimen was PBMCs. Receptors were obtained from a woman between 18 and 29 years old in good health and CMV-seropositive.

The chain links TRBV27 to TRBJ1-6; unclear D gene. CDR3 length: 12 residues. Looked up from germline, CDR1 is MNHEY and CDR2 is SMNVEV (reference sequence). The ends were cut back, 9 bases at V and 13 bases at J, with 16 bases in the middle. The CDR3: CASGRPIRPLHF. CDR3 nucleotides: TGTGCCAGTGGGAGGCCCATTAGGCCCCTCCACTTT.

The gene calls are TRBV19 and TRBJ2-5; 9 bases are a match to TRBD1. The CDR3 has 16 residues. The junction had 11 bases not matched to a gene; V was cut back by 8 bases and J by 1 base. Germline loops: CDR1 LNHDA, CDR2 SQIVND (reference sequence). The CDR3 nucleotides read TGTGCCAGTGGACAGGGGTCCACGGTGGGCCAAGAGACCCAGTACTTC. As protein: CASGQGSTVGQETQYF.

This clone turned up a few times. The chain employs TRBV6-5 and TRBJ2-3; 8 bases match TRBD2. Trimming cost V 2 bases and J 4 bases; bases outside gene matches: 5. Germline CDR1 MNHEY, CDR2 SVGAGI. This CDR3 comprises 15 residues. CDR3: CASSYHGGAADTQYF. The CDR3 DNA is TGTGCCAGCAGTTACCACGGGGGGGCGGCAGATACGCAGTATTTT.

The CDR3 nucleotides are TGCGCCAGCAGCCCGGGACAGGGTAGCTATGGCTACACCTTC. It encodes CASSPGQGSYGYTF. The rearrangement uses TRBV4-3 and TRBJ1-2; 9 bases match TRBD1. CDR3 length: 14 residues. Germline-derived CDR1 and CDR2 are LGHNA and YSLEER. The V segment lost 4 bases and the J segment 4 bases; nucleotides outside the gene matches: 4.